This T cell receptor beta chain came from a study of identical twins. Template switching created a universal primer site, and the cDNA included unique molecular identifiers. TCRdb re-called the 5' RACE reads with MiXCR, one entry per CDR3 protein. The repertoire includes some 900,000 distinct CDR3 sequences, about 12% of them detected once, and around 1.5% sits in the top ten. This clonotype has just a few counts. This CDR3 is 15 amino acids long. Germline V gene data show CDR1 as ENHRY and CDR2 as SYGVKD. With 0 bases removed from V and 2 bases from J, the gap between germline ends came to 10 bases. The sample was also reused in another study, on yellow fever vaccine responses in identical twins.

The sample was PBMCs. The sequence came from a woman between 18 and 29 years old in good health. The chain uses TRBV10-3 and TRBJ2-5; D possibly matches TRBD1 or TRBD2 (5 bases each). CDR3 nucleotide sequence: TGTGCCATCAGTGAGTCACCGGGGCTACAAGAGACCCAGTACTTC. Translating it yields CAISESPGLQETQYF.